This is a list of T cell receptor beta chains from one sample in a study of cytomegalovirus exposure and HLA in healthy donors. TCRdb's copy holds only in-frame clones and misses some; the assay was immunoSEQ multiplex PCR. Among about 140,000 clones, around four fifths were seen once, and the ten largest hold roughly 2%. The source material was PBMCs. These TCRs come from a man between 25 and 39 years old in good health and CMV-seronegative. CDR3s include the opening cysteine and the closing phenylalanine or tryptophan.

TRBJ1-1	TRBV28	CASGREAVAEAFF
TRBJ2-1	TRBV15	CATSRAAGPLASYNEQFF
TRBJ2-3	TRBV2	CASSARGGATDTQYF
TRBJ1-5	TRBV5-4	CASSLEAGLKPQHF
TRBJ2-1	TRBV28	CASMYGQGGNEQFF
TRBJ2-7	TRBV4-2	CASSQFMGQGAAAYEQYF
TRBJ1-5	TRBV6-5	CASSEQGAGQPQHF
TRBJ1-1	TRBV5-1	CASSLDRGNTEAFF
TRBJ2-7	TRBV2	CATVSWGTGVYEQYF
TRBJ2-2	TRBV5-8	CASSFQRGGFAGELFF
TRBJ2-5	TRBV30	CAWSGPFLETQYF
TRBJ1-2	TRBV6-5	CASTQGSFPYTF
TRBJ2-7	TRBV27	CASSSTQGNAYEQYF
TRBJ1-6	TRBV7-9	CASSLDGGGPNSPLHF
TRBJ1-2	TRBV5-1	CASSSPVGGSDYGYTF
TRBJ2-7	TRBV29-1	CSVGTVGSEQYF
TRBJ2-1	TRBV28	CASLSISSSYNEQFF
TRBJ1-1	TRBV28	CASRPDRVIQNTEAFF
TRBJ1-5	TRBV11-3	CASSPDRPNQPQHF
TRBJ1-2	TRBV7-9	CASSLGAGDYGYTF
TRBJ2-7	TRBV15	CATSRARSSYTYEQYF
TRBJ2-7	TRBV4-1	CASSQDGSPTYEQYF
TRBJ2-7	TRBV6-1	CASSATDSYYEQYF
TRBJ1-4	TRBV4-1	CASSQTIQGREKLFF
TRBJ1-5	TRBV19	CASSIDEGGDQPQHF
TRBJ1-6	TRBV27	CASSSGRLGSSPLHF
TRBJ1-2	TRBV6-5	CASSTPAGSYYGYTF
TRBJ1-1	TRBV10-3	CAISDRGWLGEAFF
TRBJ2-3	TRBV28	CASSFQGLAGGADTDTQYF
TRBJ2-7	TRBV4-2	CASSQATSDGIYEQYF
TRBJ1-5	TRBV2	CASSPRVYQPQHF